This T cell receptor (beta chain) was profiled in a study of T-cell memory formation after mild COVID-19. Study-level findings and limits: There was a balanced CD4/CD8 profile in clones contracting day 15 to 85, and later expanders leaned CD4+. Nothing showed for sure that second-wave clones peaking on day 37 were SARS-CoV-2 specific. Mainly in CM and EM were contracting CD4+ clones; CD8+ were in EMRA.

The V end was cut by 8 bases, the J end by 4 bases, with 8 bases between. CDR1 and CDR2 (germline): KGHSH, LQKENI. This CDR3 has 11 amino acids. 5'RACE primed from the constant segment yielded TCR alpha and TCR beta cDNA libraries bearing sample barcodes and UMIs. In TCRdb, the 5' RACE reads were re-called with MiXCR into one record per CDR3 protein. This sample carries over 400,000 distinct CDR3 sequences, about 22% of them seen once, and the ten largest clones take about an eighth. This clonotype was found many times. Antigen specificity is unknown. The sample was PBMCs or a T cell subset sorted from them (not recorded which). This chain links TRBV18 with TRBJ2-5; D remains unclear. This TCR was recovered from an adult woman who had mild COVID-19 (a few samples of this study predate the infection). Cell type and time point are not known. Written as DNA, the CDR3 is TGTGCCAGCAGCCCCCTAGAGACCCAGTACTTC. Its protein is CASSPLETQYF.